Each of the 12 T cell receptor beta chains below was sequenced from the same sample in a study of CD8 T cells in ankylosing spondylitis. A single record per CDR3 protein comes from TCRdb applying MiXCR to the 5' RACE reads. Of around 280,000 distinct CDR3 sequences listed, about 19% are singletons. Sequences were obtained from blood, either unsorted or a sorted T cell fraction (not recorded which). Receptors originate from a male donor with ankylosing spondylitis or in good health (not recorded which).

The CDR3 sequence: CASSLWGGLADTQYF. The CDR3 DNA is TGTGCCAGCAGTTTATGGGGGGGGCTGGCAGATACGCAGTATTTT. This chain links TRBV27 with TRBJ2-3, with D maybe TRBD2 (7 bases). CDR1 and CDR2 from the germline V gene are MNHEY and SMNVEV (reference sequence). The CDR3 runs to 15 residues. V lost 1 base, J lost 4 bases, and 12 bases lay in between.

This clonotype was detected ten times or more. This rearrangement joins TRBV6-5 to TRBJ1-2; the match to TRBD1 covers 11 bases. From germline, CDR1 is MNHEY and CDR2 SVGAGI. The CDR3 covers 16 residues. The ends lost 2 bases at V and 4 bases at J; junction bases unmatched: 6. The CDR3 reads CASSYLRTGGSYGYTF. The CDR3 coding sequence is TGTGCCAGCAGTTACCTCCGGACAGGGGGCTCCTATGGCTACACCTTC.

This clonotype was counted between two and nine times. This rearrangement joins TRBV7-7 to TRBJ2-1, with 8 positions matching TRBD1. Germline CDR1 is SSHAT and CDR2 is FNYEAQ (reference sequence). The CDR3 is 16 residues long. The V segment lost 5 bases and the J segment 2 bases; nucleotides outside the gene matches: 8. The CDR3 bases are TGTGCCAGCAGCCTTGGACAGGGAGGAGCCTACAATGAGCAGTTCTTC. The encoded protein is CASSLGQGGAYNEQFF.

This clonotype has just one count. This sequence joins TRBV6-6 and TRBJ1-4; weak D call: TRBD1 (6 bases). Trimming removed 5 bases from V and 11 bases from J, with 12 bases in between. The CDR3 consists of 12 residues. CDR1 and CDR2 (germline): MNHNY, SVGAGI (reference sequence). The DNA for the CDR3 is TGTGCCAGCAGTCCAGGGGCTGGGAAACTGTTTTTT. Protein sequence: CASSPGAGKLFF.

The rearrangement uses TRBV29-1 and TRBJ2-3, with D maybe TRBD2 (6 bases). The CDR3 spans 14 residues. The germline V gene has CDR1 SQVTM and CDR2 ANQGSEA. V lost 8 bases, J lost 4 bases, and 19 bases lay in between. The CDR3 coding sequence is TGCAGCTATTCCGGGACTTCCGGCGCAGATACGCAGTATTTT. Translation: CSYSGTSGADTQYF.

The rearrangement uses TRBV7-2 and TRBJ2-1, with a tentative D call TRBD2 (5 bases). Trimming removed 5 bases at V and 5 bases at J, with 16 bases between. The V gene's germline CDR1 is SGHTA and CDR2 FQGNSA. The CDR3 is made up of 15 amino acids. This CDR3 reads CASSLFLLGNNEQFF. As DNA, the CDR3 is TGTGCCAGCAGCCTATTTCTACTAGGAAACAATGAGCAGTTCTTC.

This clonotype was detected a few times. The V call is TRBV20-1, the J call TRBJ1-3; D gene uncertain. This CDR3 is 13 amino acids long. V lost 3 bases, J lost 0 bases, and 6 bases lay in between. Germline-derived CDR1 and CDR2 are DFQATT and SNEGSKA (reference sequence). The CDR3 bases are TGCAGTGCTAGCGGCCACTCTGGAAACACCATATATTTT. This gives the protein CSASGHSGNTIYF.

At least ten counts were recorded for this clonotype. The genes are TRBV10-3 and TRBJ1-3; a possible D gene is TRBD1 (5 bases). V gave up 7 bases and J gave up 0 bases, with 7 bases separating them. Germline V gene sequence: CDR1 ENHRY, CDR2 SYGVKD. The CDR3 length is 13 residues. The CDR3 spells CAITDNSGNTIYF. For the CDR3, the DNA is TGTGCCATCACGGACAACTCTGGAAACACCATATATTTT.

This clonotype was seen more than once but under ten times. The chain has TRBV12-3 or TRBV12-4 and TRBJ1-2; D is possibly TRBD1 (6 bases). The germline V and J ends were trimmed by 6 bases and 6 bases, with 11 bases remaining between them. The CDR3 is 12 residues long. CDR3 in amino acids: CASSLRGDGYTF. The CDR3, as DNA: TGTGCCAGCAGCCTCAGGGGCGATGGCTACACCTTC.

The rearrangement joins TRBV5-1 to TRBJ1-4; perhaps TRBD1 as D (5 bases). Trimming pared 1 base from V and 7 bases from J, leaving 5 bases between. This CDR3 is built from 12 residues. CDR1 is SGHRS, CDR2 YFSETQ, per germline. DNA for the CDR3: TGCGCCAGCAGCTTGCAGGGTGAAAAACTGTTTTTT. Amino acids: CASSLQGEKLFF.

Regarding this clonotype: Relative to the germline gene, one junction end is altered; a read error may explain this. The V and J genes are TRBV18 and TRBJ2-2, with TRBD2 matching over 7 bases. The CDR3 length is 15 residues. Germline V gene sequence: CDR1 KGHSH, CDR2 LQKENI. CDR3 coding DNA: TGTGCCTGCTCACAAGCGGGGCCGAACACCGGGGAGCTGTTTTTT. Protein sequence: CACSQAGPNTGELFF.

CDR3 nucleotides: TGTGCCAGCAGCTTAGCTTTATCACTTGGGGGAAGTGAAAAACTGTTTTTT. It specifies CASSLALSLGGSEKLFF. V is TRBV7-9 and J is TRBJ1-4, with D perhaps matching TRBD1 (5 bases). Germline CDR1 and CDR2: SEHNR and FQNEAQ (reference sequence). Trimming took 0 bases from V and 7 from J, leaving 18 bases between them. The CDR3 runs to 17 residues.